Listed below are T cell receptor beta chains from one sample, sequenced in a study of cytomegalovirus exposure and HLA in healthy donors. TCRdb's copy holds only in-frame clones and misses some; the assay was immunoSEQ multiplex PCR. The table has about 190,000 clones, 87% seen once. Sample: PBMCs. The receptors derive from a boy between 2 and 10 years old in good health and CMV-seronegative. CDR3s include the opening cysteine and the closing phenylalanine or tryptophan. The D gene is left open where the match is weak.

>TRBD1|TRBV6-5|TRBJ2-6
CASSYRQGAGANVLTF
>.|TRBV10-3|TRBJ1-5
CAISDVDGDQPQHF
>TRBD1|TRBV7-9|TRBJ2-7
CSSRDSSYEQYF
>.|TRBV9|TRBJ2-7
CASSVAGFSYEQYF
>TRBD1|TRBV5-6|TRBJ2-7
CASSPTPSDRGSSYEQYF
>TRBD2|TRBV29-1|TRBJ2-7
CSVHTYPGLAGEGTYEQYF
>TRBD1|TRBV6-1|TRBJ1-1
CASNQGGNTEAFF
>.|TRBV6-1|TRBJ1-3
CASRGGLSGNTIYF
>TRBD1|TRBV7-8|TRBJ1-1
CASSQQQGIGNTEAFF
>TRBD2|TRBV11-2|TRBJ2-2
CASSVGGTGELFF
>TRBD2|TRBV9|TRBJ2-1
CASSELAGGPFHEQFF
>TRBD2|TRBV30|TRBJ2-7
CAWSSGLAGGYEQYF
>TRBD2|TRBV7-9|TRBJ2-7
CASSLLSGSTGEQYF
>TRBD1|TRBV10-3|TRBJ1-5
CAIKNTGAQDQPQHF
>TRBD2|TRBV5-1|.
CASSFTTSGISSYNEQFF
>TRBD2|TRBV27|TRBJ2-7
CASSLFGTAGGSFYEQYF
>TRBD1|TRBV5-4|TRBJ1-2
CASSSTGGVYGYTF
>.|TRBV6-1|TRBJ2-1
CASRGTGFYNEQFF
>.|TRBV7-6|TRBJ2-3
CASVRSTGATDTQYF
>.|TRBV5-1|TRBJ2-5
CASNPGVKETQYF
>TRBD2|TRBV27|TRBJ2-2
CASSLRIPGLAGENTGELFF
>TRBD2|TRBV11-3|TRBJ2-1
CASSGGTSGASEDEQFF
>TRBD2|TRBV19|TRBJ2-7
CASSLNGGDEQYF
>TRBD1|TRBV7-9|TRBJ1-2
CASSSTPGTGGQYGYTF
>TRBD1|TRBV27|TRBJ1-2
CASRGLQGNYGYTF
>TRBD2|TRBV7-9|TRBJ2-7
CASSHPVSSGSYEQYF
>TRBD1|TRBV27|TRBJ1-2
CASSSTLQRTGVYGYTF
>.|TRBV27|TRBJ1-6
CASSLLRSPLHF
>TRBD2|TRBV7-9|TRBJ2-5
CASGRGGYQETQYF
>.|TRBV5-5|TRBJ2-5
CASSLVGEETQYF
>TRBD1|TRBV6-5|TRBJ2-5
CASSYGTGLETQYF
>TRBD1|TRBV15|TRBJ1-2
CATSRTNRGHISNYGYTF
>TRBD1|TRBV15|TRBJ2-7
CATSTRTGVSEQYF
>.|TRBV6-5|TRBJ2-7
CASSRGGSYEQYF
>.|TRBV9|TRBJ1-5
CAGAMINQPQHF
>TRBD1|TRBV6-1|.
CASSPRTGAAYEQYF
>.|TRBV6-5|TRBJ1-6
CASGNRDSPLHF
>.|TRBV5-4|TRBJ2-1
CAGYSDTSYNEQFF
>TRBD1|TRBV13|TRBJ1-1
CASSWDRGYEAFF
>.|TRBV7-9|TRBJ1-1
CASSPRGREANTEAFF
>.|TRBV5-4|TRBJ2-7
CASSLGLEAYEQYF